The 8 T cell receptor beta chains below all came from one sample that was sequenced in a study of vaccination and CD4 T cells after COVID-19. The treatment: approximately nine-day PBMC culture with coronavirus spike peptide pools or control peptides (ViraFEST assay). Oncomine TCR Beta short-read sequencing was applied to DNA from cultured CD4+ T cells. TCRdb reprocessed the PCR reads with MiXCR, giving one entry per CDR3 protein. Of roughly 16,000 distinct CDR3 sequences listed, around 74% are singletons. Antigen specificity for these receptors is unknown. The sequences come from CD4+ T cells from blood, cultured in vitro, collected after SARS-CoV-2 vaccination. These receptors were obtained from a human donor who received a COVID-19 vaccine.

This CDR3 reads CSARDWDRQIEGGYTF. DNA for the CDR3: TGCAGTGCTAGGGACTGGGACAGGCAGATCGAAGGGGGCTACACCTTC. This rearrangement joins TRBV20-1 to TRBJ1-2; 8 bases map to TRBD1. V was clipped by 3 bases and J by 8 bases; unmatched bases: 17. This CDR3 region has 16 residues. Per the germline V gene, CDR1 is DFQATT and CDR2 is SNEGSKA (reference sequence).

The rearrangement joins TRBV6-1 to TRBJ1-2, with a weak D call TRBD1 (5 bases). Germline V gives CDR1 MNHNS, CDR2 SASEGT. Trimming left V 5 bases short and J 0 bases short, with 7 bases between. This CDR3 has 13 amino acids. DNA for the CDR3: TGTGCCAGCAGTATCAGGGCTAACTATGGCTACACCTTC. Residues: CASSIRANYGYTF.

V usage is TRBV2 and J usage is TRBJ1-6; D is unclear. Germline CDR1 SNHLY, CDR2 FYNNEI. The V end lost 0 bases, the J end lost 9 bases, and 12 bases lay between the germline ends. This CDR3 region has 15 residues. CDR3 sequence: CASSEARGDVSPLHF. The DNA for the CDR3 is TGTGCCAGCAGTGAAGCGCGGGGAGACGTTTCACCCCTCCACTTT.

The V gene is TRBV7-9, the J gene TRBJ1-1; no definite D call. Germline V CDR1 and CDR2: SEHNR, FQNEAQ (reference sequence). V lost 0 bases, J lost 5 bases, and 13 bases lay in between. This CDR3 has 15 residues. CDR3 in DNA: TGTGCCAGCAGCTTAGCGCGAGGGATCCAGACTGAAGCTTTCTTT. Translation gives CASSLARGIQTEAFF.

The chain has TRBV20-1 and TRBJ1-5; D is perhaps TRBD1 (6 bases). Trimming cost V 3 bases and J 6 bases, with 18 bases left between them. The CDR3 has 15 residues. Germline-derived CDR1 and CDR2 are DFQATT and SNEGSKA (reference sequence). The CDR3 loop reads CSASSGQQRGQPQHF. CDR3 sequence (DNA): TGCAGTGCTAGTAGTGGACAGCAGCGTGGTCAGCCCCAGCATTTT.

This clonotype was recorded a few times. V is TRBV24-1 and J is TRBJ2-3; 8 bases map to TRBD2. Trimming cost V 3 bases and J 4 bases; bases outside gene matches: 5. The V gene's germline CDR1 is KGHDR and CDR2 SFDVKD. The CDR3 loop spans 15 amino acids. CDR3 loop: CATSDRRGEPDTQYF. DNA for the CDR3: TGTGCCACCAGTGATAGGCGGGGGGAACCAGATACGCAGTATTTT.

CDR3 region: CSAREDNSGYQPQHF. The CDR3 DNA reads TGCAGTGCTAGAGAGGACAATAGTGGGTATCAGCCCCAGCATTTT. The chain carries TRBV20-1 and TRBJ1-5; tentatively, D is TRBD1 (5 bases). The CDR3 length is 15 residues. V lost 0 bases to trimming and J lost 5 bases, with 14 bases between them. Germline V gene lookup returns CDR1 DFQATT and CDR2 SNEGSKA (reference sequence).

A single count supports this clonotype. This chain uses TRBV24-1 with TRBJ1-2; D perhaps matches TRBD1 (6 bases). Trimming stripped 4 bases from V and 7 bases from J, with 18 bases between. There are 15 residues in the CDR3. Germline loops: CDR1 KGHDR, CDR2 SFDVKD. In nucleotides, the CDR3 is TGTGCCACCAGTGAATTCGGGGGCGGAATGAGTGGCTACACCTTC. It encodes CATSEFGGGMSGYTF.